The 24 T cell receptor beta chains given below trace back to one sample, sequenced in a study of blood T cell repertoires in COVID-19. Profiled with immunoSEQ multiplex PCR; TCRdb holds only in-frame clones, not every one. The sample contains fewer than 85,000 clones, approximately 74% of which appear only once. Specimen: peripheral blood. The source of these receptors is a human donor with acute or convalescent COVID-19. The donor label of this sample is uncertain.

The rearrangement links TRBV10-3 to TRBJ2-1, with D possibly being TRBD2 (7 bases). The CDR3 is 19 amino acids. The germline gives CDR1 ENHRY, CDR2 SYGVKD. Between the trimmed V and J ends, which lost 6 bases and 0 bases, there was a span of 24 bases. The CDR3 coding sequence is TGTGCCATCAGCGAGCAAGGGAGGGGGGGCCAAAGCTCCTACAATGAGCAGTTCTTC. It encodes CAISEQGRGGQSSYNEQFF.

The V and J genes are TRBV4-1 and TRBJ2-7, with 9 bases fitting TRBD2. Germline values: CDR1 MGHRA, CDR2 YSYEKL. With 4 bases clipped from V and 3 bases from J, the junction kept 7 bases outside the gene matches. The CDR3 loop spans 15 amino acids. The DNA for the CDR3 is TGCGCCAGCAGCCCTCGGGTAGCGGGAGTCTACGAGCAGTACTTC. Translating gives CASSPRVAGVYEQYF.

The table lists this clone with a few counts. The rearrangement links TRBV28 to TRBJ1-4; D is perhaps TRBD1 (5 bases). The CDR3 runs to 14 residues. Trimming took off 6 bases at V and 7 bases at J, with 15 bases between the two ends. The V gene's germline CDR1 is MDHEN and CDR2 SYDVKM. The CDR3 nucleotides read TGTGCCAGCAGCTGGTACAGGAACGCTGAAAAACTGTTTTTT. Protein: CASSWYRNAEKLFF. The complete variable domain, with remaining parts taken from reference TRBV28 and TRBJ1-4, reads DVKVTQSSRYLVKRTGEKVFLECVQDMDHENMFWYRQDPGLGLRLIYFSYDVKMKEKGDIPEGYSVSREKKERFSLILESASTNQTSMYLCASSWYRNAEKLFFGSGTQLSVL.

The chain carries TRBV15 and TRBJ1-2, with a tentative D call TRBD1 (5 bases). The germline gives CDR1 LNHNV, CDR2 YYDKDF (reference sequence). Trimming stripped 0 bases from V and 4 bases from J, with 12 bases between. CDR3 length: 15 residues. DNA of the CDR3: TGTGCCACCAGCAGAGAAAACCCAGGGTCCTATGGCTACACCTTC. Residues: CATSRENPGSYGYTF.

This clone was counted a single time. This rearrangement joins TRBV28 to TRBJ2-7; D ambiguous. The CDR3 runs to 14 residues. CDR1 MDHEN and CDR2 SYDVKM come from the germline V gene. Between the trimmed V and J ends, which lost 3 bases and 0 bases, there was a span of 9 bases. The CDR3 nucleotides are TGTGCCAGCAGTTTTTCACAGTCCTCCTACGAGCAGTACGTC. It translates to CASSFSQSSYEQYV.

The chain links TRBV11-2 to TRBJ2-1, with 12 bases that match TRBD2. Unmatched junction bases numbered 14, after V lost 4 bases and J lost 10 bases. In germline, CDR1 is SGHAT, CDR2 FQNNGV. This CDR3 has 17 amino acids. CDR3 nucleotides: TGTGCCAGCAGCTCCGCAGGACTAGCGGGGATTCGGGGGGAGCAGTTCTTC. Translation gives CASSSAGLAGIRGEQFF.

V is TRBV30 and J is TRBJ1-1; the match to TRBD1 covers 7 bases. The CDR3 consists of 14 residues. Germline lookup yields CDR1 GTSNPN and CDR2 SVGIG (reference sequence). V gave up 2 bases and J gave up 4 bases; unmatched junction bases: 7. CDR3 coding DNA: TGTGCCTGGAGTACCAGACAGGGCGGCACTGAAGCTTTCTTT. Amino acids: CAWSTRQGGTEAFF.

The chain has TRBV6-5 and TRBJ1-6, with a tentative D call TRBD1 (5 bases). From germline, CDR1 is MNHEY and CDR2 SVGAGI. V gave up 4 bases and J gave up 7 bases, with 11 bases separating them. CDR3 length: 14 amino acids. The CDR3 DNA sequence: TGTGCCAGCAGTTCGGACCGGGGGAATTCACCCCTCCACTTT. This sequence encodes CASSSDRGNSPLHF.

This clone showed up just a few times. CDR3 coding DNA: TGTGCCAGCAGCGTAGGGCGACTAGCGGGAGGGGTCCAAGAGACCCAGTACTTC. Encoded protein: CASSVGRLAGGVQETQYF. V usage is TRBV9 and J usage is TRBJ2-5; 14 bases map to TRBD2. The CDR3 covers 18 residues. Germline V gene sequence: CDR1 SGDLS, CDR2 YYNGEE. The V gene end was trimmed by 0 bases and the J gene end by 1 base; junction bases not matched to a gene: 5.

The chain has TRBV6-2 or TRBV6-3 and TRBJ2-7; D possibly corresponds to TRBD2 (6 bases). The CDR3 has 13 residues. In germline, CDR1 is MNHEY, CDR2 SVGEGT. Between the trimmed V and J ends, which lost 6 bases and 7 bases, there was a span of 16 bases. CDR3 sequence (DNA): TGTGCCAGCAGCCCCGCCCTAGCGCTGGAGCAGTACTTC. Translated, it gives CASSPALALEQYF.

The V and J genes are TRBV20-1 and TRBJ1-1; 7 bases line up with TRBD1. CDR1 DFQATT and CDR2 SNEGSKA come from the germline V gene (reference sequence). The CDR3 length is 14 residues. The junction had 5 bases not matched to a gene; V was cut back by 3 bases and J by 1 base. CDR3 coding DNA: TGCAGTGCTAGTCGACAGGGCCGGAACACTGAAGCTTTCTTT. Protein sequence: CSASRQGRNTEAFF.

This clone was counted between two and nine times. The chain combines TRBV7-9 with TRBJ1-2, with D uncertain. V lost 5 bases, J lost 8 bases, and 12 bases lay in between. Germline loops: CDR1 SEHNR, CDR2 FQNEAQ (reference sequence). CDR3 length equals 12 residues. CDR3 in DNA: TGTGCCAGCAGCGCCCCACCGGGAGGCTACACCTTC. Amino acid sequence: CASSAPPGGYTF.

V and J are TRBV11-3 and TRBJ2-7; tentative D call: TRBD2 (5 bases). V lost 8 bases to trimming and J lost 2 bases, with 28 bases between them. The CDR3 totals 18 residues. CDR1 SGHNT and CDR2 YENEEA come from the germline V gene. The CDR3 DNA reads as TGTGCCAGCTCCCTTGCGTCTAGGCCGGGATCGGTCCCCTACGAGCAGTACGTC. Translated, it gives CASSLASRPGSVPYEQYV.

The chain uses TRBV4-1 and TRBJ1-5; TRBD1 might be the D (5 bases). The CDR3 has 14 residues. V was pared by 2 bases and J by 9 bases, with 14 bases between. Germline CDR1 is MGHRA and CDR2 is YSYEKL. CDR3 DNA sequence: TGCGCCAGCAGCCAACCTGGGGGGGGGTGGCCCCAGCATTTT. The encoded protein is CASSQPGGGWPQHF.

The genes are TRBV30 and TRBJ2-7, with TRBD2 as a possible D gene (6 bases). The V gene's germline CDR1 is GTSNPN and CDR2 SVGIG (reference sequence). This CDR3 is 13 amino acids long. V was pared by 1 base and J by 3 bases, with 10 bases between. The CDR3 nucleotides are TGTGCCTGGAGTGGACTAGTTCTCTACGAGCAGTACTTC. Amino acids: CAWSGLVLYEQYF. Filled out from reference TRBV30 and TRBJ2-7, the complete variable domain reads SQTIHQWPATLVQPVGSPLSLECTVEGTSNPNLYWYRQAAGRGLQLLFYSVGIGQISSEVPQNLSASRPQDRQFILSSKKLLLSDSGFYLCAWSGLVLYEQYFGPGTRLTVT.

The rearrangement joins TRBV5-1 to TRBJ1-6; a possible D gene is TRBD1 (6 bases). There are 14 residues in the CDR3. V lost 3 bases to trimming and J lost 7 bases, with 11 bases between them. CDR1 and CDR2 from the germline V gene are SGHRS and YFSETQ. The CDR3 DNA is TGCGCCAGCAGCTGGGGGCGGGGGAATTCACCCCTCCACTTT. Translating it yields CASSWGRGNSPLHF. Full variable domain (outside the CDR3, taken from reference TRBV5-1 and TRBJ1-6): KAGVTQTPRYLIKTRGQQVTLSCSPISGHRSVSWYQQTPGQGLQFLFEYFSETQRNKGNFPGRFSGRQFSNSRSEMNVSTLELGDSALYLCASSWGRGNSPLHFGNGTRLTVT.

The rearrangement uses TRBV24-1 and TRBJ2-3; maybe TRBD2 (7 bases). Trimming shortened V by 4 bases and J by 6 bases, and 19 bases separated the two germline ends. CDR1 is KGHDR, CDR2 SFDVKD, per germline. This CDR3 has 16 amino acids. CDR3 protein: CATSEPRGGASDTQYF. The DNA for the CDR3 is TGTGCCACCAGTGAACCGAGGGGGGGGGCCTCGGATACGCAGTATTTT.

The chain employs TRBV4-1 and TRBJ2-2; D might be TRBD2 (6 bases). There are 14 residues in the CDR3. Germline CDR1 and CDR2: MGHRA and YSYEKL. The V end lost 0 bases, the J end lost 5 bases, and 7 bases lay between the germline ends. The CDR3 bases are TGCGCCAGCAGCCAAGAGGAGGGTACCGGGGAGCTGTTTTTT. Protein: CASSQEEGTGELFF.

The rearrangement joins TRBV28 to TRBJ1-6, with a weak D call TRBD1 (5 bases). Between the trimmed V and J ends, which lost 11 bases and 0 bases, there was a span of 8 bases. The CDR3 extends over 13 amino acids. The germline V gene has CDR1 MDHEN and CDR2 SYDVKM. CDR3 DNA sequence: TGTGCCTGTGGGGCCTCCTATAATTCACCCCTCCACTTT. Protein: CACGASYNSPLHF.

The sample holds one count of this clone. This chain joins TRBV6-1 and TRBJ2-7; D is unclear. This CDR3 has 13 amino acids. From germline, CDR1 is MNHNS and CDR2 SASEGT. V was shortened by 2 bases and J by 5 bases, with 10 bases between the two germline ends. CDR3 protein: CASSESTYHEQYV. The CDR3 bases are TGTGCCAGCAGTGAATCGACATACCACGAGCAGTACGTC.

The chain links TRBV30 to TRBJ1-1; a possible D gene is TRBD1 (5 bases). Between the trimmed V and J ends, which lost 4 bases and 0 bases, there was a span of 9 bases. Germline CDR1 is GTSNPN and CDR2 is SVGIG (reference sequence). This CDR3 has 13 residues. The CDR3 region has the DNA TGTGCCTGGACACGACAGTTGAACACTGAAGCTTTCTTT. Protein: CAWTRQLNTEAFF.

This clone was detected only once. The rearrangement links TRBV19 to TRBJ2-1, with D uncertain. The CDR3 covers 14 residues. V was clipped by 7 bases and J by 10 bases, with 20 bases between them. The germline V gene has CDR1 LNHDA and CDR2 SQIVND (reference sequence). The CDR3 sequence is CASNPDSRIGEQFF. In nucleotides, the CDR3 is TGTGCCAGTAATCCAGACTCGCGGATTGGCGAGCAGTTCTTC. The complete variable domain, with remaining parts taken from reference TRBV19 and TRBJ2-1, reads DGGITQSPKYLFRKEGQNVTLSCEQNLNHDAMYWYRQDPGQGLRLIYYSQIVNDFQKGDIAEGYSVSREKKESFPLTVTSAQKNPTAFYLCASNPDSRIGEQFFGPGTRLTVL.

The chain combines TRBV10-2 with TRBJ2-3; perhaps TRBD2 as D (6 bases). The CDR3 spans 13 residues. Germline V gene lookup returns CDR1 WSHSY and CDR2 SAAADI. V lost 8 bases and J lost 6, with 15 bases in between. Written as DNA, the CDR3 is TGCGCCAGCGGTGGAGGGAGTTTTGATACGCAGTATTTT. Residues: CASGGGSFDTQYF.

The V call is TRBV18, the J call TRBJ2-7, with D possibly TRBD1 on 5 matching bases. V was pared by 3 bases and J by 0 bases, with 12 bases between. This CDR3 spans 15 amino acids. The germline V gene encodes CDR1 KGHSH and CDR2 LQKENI. The CDR3 region has the DNA TGTGCCAGCTCACCTCAGGGTTCATTCTCCTACGAGCAGTACGTC. Translated: CASSPQGSFSYEQYV.